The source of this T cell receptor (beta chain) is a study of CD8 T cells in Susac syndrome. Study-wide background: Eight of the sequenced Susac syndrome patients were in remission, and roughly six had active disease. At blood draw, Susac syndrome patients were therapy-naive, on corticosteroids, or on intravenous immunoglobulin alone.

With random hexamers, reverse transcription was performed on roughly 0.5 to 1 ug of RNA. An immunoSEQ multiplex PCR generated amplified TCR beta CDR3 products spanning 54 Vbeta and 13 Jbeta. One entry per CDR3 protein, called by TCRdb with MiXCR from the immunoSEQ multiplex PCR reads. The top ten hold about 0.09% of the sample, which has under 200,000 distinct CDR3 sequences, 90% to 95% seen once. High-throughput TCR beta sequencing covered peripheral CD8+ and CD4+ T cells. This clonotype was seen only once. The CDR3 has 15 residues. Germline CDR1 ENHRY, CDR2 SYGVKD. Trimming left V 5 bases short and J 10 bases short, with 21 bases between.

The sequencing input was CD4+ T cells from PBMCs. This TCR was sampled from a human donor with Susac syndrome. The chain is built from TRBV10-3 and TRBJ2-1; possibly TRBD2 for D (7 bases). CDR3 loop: CAISPGGGGSQEQFF. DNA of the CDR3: TGTGCCATCAGTCCGGGGGGCGGGGGTAGTCAGGAGCAGTTCTTC.